The clone carrying this TCR beta chain was counted only a few times. Its antigen is not identified. Stated time point: patch test 2, 6 weeks after DPC sensitization. The treatment denotes: therapeutic diphenylcyclopropenone sensitization with weekly scalp DPC. The starting material, unfractionated whole blood, was used for total RNA extraction. V shed 4 bases, J shed 3 bases, and the junction held 5 bases outside the gene matches. In germline, CDR1 is MNHEY, CDR2 SMNVEV (reference sequence). This CDR3 has 15 amino acids. Authors' analysis steps: Across samples, TCR counts had a median of roughly 91,000 and ranged from 23,224 to 690,600. Using its own MiXCR run on the RACE reads, TCRdb lists one record per CDR3 protein. TCRdb's processing, not the authors', yielded these V and J calls. The sample gives approximately 46,000 distinct CDR3 sequences, roughly 9% of which show up once; roughly 13% is in the top ten.

The data belong to a study of human T cells and chemical hapten exposure. Points from the study as a whole: Against controls, expanded TCRs gave rise to significantly more large CDR3 similarity clusters. With patch test score, the counts of PT1 expanded TCRs showed a positive correlation.

This sample comprised whole blood, obtained in connection with sensitization to the hapten diphenylcyclopropenone (DPC). This TCR was sampled from a woman younger than 45 with alopecia areata. Some clones in this sample may be carry-over from other donors' samples. The chain combines TRBV27 with TRBJ2-7; TRBD2 agrees at 11 bases. CDR3 protein: CASSSTSGGRYEQYF. CDR3 DNA sequence: TGTGCCAGCAGTTCAACTAGCGGGGGCCGCTACGAGCAGTACTTC.